The next 20 T cell receptor beta chains were all read from a single sample in a study of blood T cell repertoires in COVID-19. Here immunoSEQ multiplex PCR was the method, and the copy in TCRdb shows in-frame clones only, minus some. The sample shows about 150,000 clones, roughly 84% of them seen only once. The sample consisted of peripheral blood. These receptors originate from a woman between 50 and 59 years old in a cohort sampled during active or convalescent COVID-19.

This chain links TRBV19 with TRBJ1-5, with TRBD1 matching over 7 bases. The V segment lost 0 bases and the J segment 2 bases; nucleotides outside the gene matches: 1. Germline lookup yields CDR1 LNHDA and CDR2 SQIVND (reference sequence). This CDR3 has 15 amino acids. Here the CDR3 reads CASSIDQGGNQPQHF. CDR3 sequence (DNA): TGTGCCAGTAGTATAGATCAGGGGGGCAATCAGCCCCAGCATTTT. The full variable domain, rest sourced from reference TRBV19 and TRBJ1-5, is DGGITQSPKYLFRKEGQNVTLSCEQNLNHDAMYWYRQDPGQGLRLIYYSQIVNDFQKGDIAEGYSVSREKKESFPLTVTSAQKNPTAFYLCASSIDQGGNQPQHFGDGTRLSIL.

This chain uses TRBV18 with TRBJ1-1; D perhaps matches TRBD1 (5 bases). V shed 3 bases and J shed 2 bases, with 16 bases lying between them. This CDR3 is built from 16 residues. CDR1 and CDR2 from the germline V gene are KGHSH and LQKENI. The CDR3 DNA reads TGTGCCAGCTCACCGACCAGCGGGGGAGGTAACACTGAAGCTTTCTTT. It yields the protein CASSPTSGGGNTEAFF.

This clone was observed a handful of times. The chain employs TRBV27 and TRBJ1-2; a weak D match, TRBD1 (5 bases). This CDR3 is 15 amino acids long. Germline V gene lookup returns CDR1 MNHEY and CDR2 SMNVEV (reference sequence). Trimming stripped 6 bases from V and 0 bases from J, with 14 bases between. This CDR3 is CASRPRRDSNYGYTF. The DNA of the CDR3 is TGTGCCAGCAGGCCGCGGAGGGACTCTAACTATGGCTACACCTTC.

This clone has at least ten counts. V is TRBV6-2 or TRBV6-3 and J is TRBJ2-5, with a weak D call TRBD1 (5 bases). In germline, CDR1 is MNHEY, CDR2 SVGEGT. The V end lost 2 bases, the J end lost 2 bases, and 12 bases lay between the germline ends. This CDR3 region has 15 residues. CDR3 sequence (DNA): TGTGCCAGCAGTTACGGGGCGGACAATCAAGAGACCCAGTACTTC. It yields the protein CASSYGADNQETQYF.

The rearrangement joins TRBV5-8 to TRBJ1-6, with TRBD1 identical over 9 bases. The V segment lost 2 bases and the J segment 7 bases; nucleotides outside the gene matches: 13. CDR3 length equals 18 residues. Germline V gene data show CDR1 as SGHTS and CDR2 as YDEGEE. DNA for the CDR3: TGTGCCAGCAGCTTCGAACAGGGGGCGAGGGGACTAAATTCACCCCTCCACTTT. Protein: CASSFEQGARGLNSPLHF.

This clone appeared once. CDR3 nucleotide sequence: TGTGCCAGCAGCTCACAGGGCTTTGAACTGTTTTTT. Protein: CASSSQGFELFF. The V gene is TRBV2, the J gene TRBJ1-4; possibly TRBD1 for D (6 bases). The germline gives CDR1 SNHLY, CDR2 FYNNEI. The CDR3 has 12 residues. V was cut by 6 bases and J by 12 bases, with 14 bases left in between.

The chain carries TRBV5-1 and TRBJ2-3, with TRBD2 matching over 9 bases. The V gene's germline CDR1 is SGHRS and CDR2 YFSETQ. This CDR3 contains 16 residues. V lost 0 bases to trimming and J lost 4 bases; unmatched junction nucleotides: 6. The CDR3 DNA is TGCGCCAGCAGCTTGGTTAGCGGGGGAGTGGCAGATACGCAGTATTTT. As protein: CASSLVSGGVADTQYF.

V and J are TRBV3-1 (or the pseudogene TRBV3-2) and TRBJ1-2, with TRBD1 as a possible D gene (6 bases). The V and J ends lost 2 bases and 4 bases respectively, with 11 bases between them. Germline-derived CDR1 and CDR2 are LGHDT and YNNKEL (reference sequence). This CDR3 comprises 14 residues. This CDR3 is CASSQTNRVYGYTF. Here the CDR3 DNA reads TGTGCCAGCAGCCAAACTAACAGGGTCTATGGCTACACCTTC.

The CDR3 DNA follows: TGTGCCAGCAGCGCACTTGGGGGAGGTCATCAGCCCCAGCATTTT. It translates to CASSALGGGHQPQHF. V is TRBV7-2 and J is TRBJ1-5; tentatively, D is TRBD1 (5 bases). The germline V gene has CDR1 SGHTA and CDR2 FQGNSA. Trimming took 5 bases from V and 5 from J, leaving 16 bases between them. The CDR3 extends over 15 amino acids.

The V and J genes are TRBV27 and TRBJ2-1, with D possibly TRBD2 on 7 matching bases. CDR1 is MNHEY and CDR2 is SMNVEV in the germline V gene (reference sequence). V was shortened by 8 bases and J by 5 bases, with 16 bases between the two germline ends. The CDR3 length is 14 residues. The CDR3 here is CASGEGGFNNEQFF. Written as DNA, the CDR3 is TGTGCCAGCGGGGAGGGGGGCTTCAACAATGAGCAGTTCTTC.

The rearrangement joins TRBV7-9 to TRBJ2-1, with 8 bases that match TRBD2. V shed 1 base and J 14 bases; nucleotides not matched to a gene: 13. Germline V lookup: CDR1 SEHNR, CDR2 FQNEAQ (reference sequence). This CDR3 has 15 residues. This CDR3 is CASSLGRDPGLDKFF. The CDR3 nucleotides read TGTGCCAGCAGCTTAGGTAGGGATCCGGGACTAGATAAGTTCTTC.

The gene calls are TRBV7-9 and TRBJ2-7, with 12 bases matching TRBD1. J gave up 5 bases and V 3 bases, and 2 bases lay outside the gene matches. Germline CDR1 SEHNR, CDR2 FQNEAQ (reference sequence). The CDR3 runs to 14 residues. The CDR3, as DNA: TGTGCCAGCAGCTTTGGGACAGGGGGCGACGAGCAGTACTTC. Amino acids: CASSFGTGGDEQYF.

The chain is built from TRBV10-3 and TRBJ1-1; TRBD1 might be the D (6 bases). Germline loops: CDR1 ENHRY, CDR2 SYGVKD. CDR3 length: 14 amino acids. With 2 bases removed from V and 5 bases from J, the gap between germline ends came to 12 bases. CDR3 region: CAISEGQGRTEAFF. CDR3 nucleotides: TGTGCCATCAGTGAGGGGCAGGGGCGAACTGAAGCTTTCTTT.

The CDR3 sequence: CASSLGTVQLFF. As DNA, the CDR3 is TGTGCCAGCAGTTTAGGGACAGTTCAACTGTTTTTT. The rearrangement links TRBV12-3 or TRBV12-4 to TRBJ1-4; D perhaps matches TRBD1 (6 bases). V lost 1 base, J lost 12 bases, and 9 bases lay in between. CDR3 size: 12 residues.

The chain joins TRBV6-4 to TRBJ1-2; unclear D gene. V was pared by 2 bases and J by 7 bases, with 8 bases between. Germline CDR1 MRHNA, CDR2 SNTAGT. CDR3 length: 12 amino acids. The CDR3 protein is CASSDSRSGYTF. The DNA for the CDR3 is TGTGCCAGCAGTGACAGCCGGAGTGGCTACACCTTC.

The chain carries TRBV25-1 and TRBJ1-1; D is perhaps TRBD1 (6 bases). CDR1 and CDR2 (germline): MGHDK, SYGVNS. Trimming shortened V by 3 bases and J by 0 bases, and 11 bases separated the two germline ends. The CDR3 extends over 15 amino acids. CDR3 nucleotide sequence: TGTGCCAGCAGTGATACAGGGTACATGAACACTGAAGCTTTCTTT. Its protein product is CASSDTGYMNTEAFF.

At least ten counts were recorded for this clone. V is TRBV20-1 and J is TRBJ1-2; maybe TRBD1 (6 bases). The germline V gene has CDR1 DFQATT and CDR2 SNEGSKA (reference sequence). V lost 3 bases to trimming and J lost 6 bases, with 11 bases between them. The CDR3 totals 12 residues. The CDR3 loop reads CSASAGDDGYTF. In DNA, the CDR3 is TGCAGTGCTAGTGCAGGGGATGATGGCTACACCTTC.

The rearrangement links TRBV27 to TRBJ1-6; 7 nucleotides line up with TRBD1. The CDR3 is 17 amino acids. Trimming cost V 5 bases and J 7 bases; bases outside gene matches: 14. Per germline, CDR1 MNHEY and CDR2 SMNVEV (reference sequence). The CDR3 spells CASSLDRAVGLNSPLHF. The CDR3 DNA reads as TGTGCCAGCAGTCTCGACAGGGCTGTTGGGCTGAATTCACCCCTCCACTTT.

This clone has more than one count but fewer than ten. Just one base apart from a much larger clone, this may be a read error. This chain links TRBV13 with TRBJ2-7; D is unclear. The CDR3 has 12 residues. CDR1 and CDR2 from the germline V gene are PRHDT and FYEKMQ (reference sequence). The V gene lost 4 bases and the J gene lost 0 bases, with 4 bases spanning the gap. The chain's CDR3 is CASSSSSYEQYF. The CDR3 region has the DNA TGTGCCAGCAGCTCGAGCTCCTACGAGCAGTACTTC.

The J gene is TRBJ2-3, the V gene TRBV6-2 or TRBV6-3; D unclear. V lost 3 bases to trimming and J lost 0 bases, with 4 bases between them. The CDR3 loop spans 13 amino acids. Germline V gene sequence: CDR1 MNHEY, CDR2 SVGEGT. This CDR3 is CASSYSSTDTQYF. CDR3 in DNA: TGTGCCAGCAGTTATTCAAGCACAGATACGCAGTATTTT.